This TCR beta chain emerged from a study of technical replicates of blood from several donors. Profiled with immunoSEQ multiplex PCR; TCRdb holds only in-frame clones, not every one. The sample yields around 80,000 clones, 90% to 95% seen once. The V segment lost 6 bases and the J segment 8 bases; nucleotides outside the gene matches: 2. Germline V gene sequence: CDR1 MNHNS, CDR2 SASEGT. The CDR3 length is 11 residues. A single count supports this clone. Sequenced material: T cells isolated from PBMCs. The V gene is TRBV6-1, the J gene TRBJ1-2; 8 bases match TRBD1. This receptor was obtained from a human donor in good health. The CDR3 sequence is CASRQGDGYTF. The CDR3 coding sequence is TGTGCCAGCAGACAGGGGGACGGCTACACCTTC.